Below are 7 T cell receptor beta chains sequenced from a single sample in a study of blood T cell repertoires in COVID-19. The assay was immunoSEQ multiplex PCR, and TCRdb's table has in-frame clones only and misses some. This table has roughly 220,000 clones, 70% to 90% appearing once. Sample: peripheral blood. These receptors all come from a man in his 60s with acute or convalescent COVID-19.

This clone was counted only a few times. DNA for the CDR3: TGTGCCAGCAGCTTAGTTCCGATCCGGGACAGCAGTGGAAACACCATATATTTT. Its protein product is CASSLVPIRDSSGNTIYF. The chain couples TRBV7-9 to TRBJ1-3, with 7 nucleotides matching TRBD1. Unmatched junction bases numbered 12, after V lost 1 base and J lost 3 bases. The CDR3 has 18 amino acids. Germline V CDR1 and CDR2: SEHNR, FQNEAQ (reference sequence).

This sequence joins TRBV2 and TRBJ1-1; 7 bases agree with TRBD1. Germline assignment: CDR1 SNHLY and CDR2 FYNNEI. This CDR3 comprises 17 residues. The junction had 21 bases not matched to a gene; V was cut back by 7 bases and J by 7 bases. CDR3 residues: CASTKNIVGGGEGEAFF. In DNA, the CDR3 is TGTGCCAGCACCAAAAACATAGTAGGAGGGGGCGAGGGTGAAGCTTTCTTT.

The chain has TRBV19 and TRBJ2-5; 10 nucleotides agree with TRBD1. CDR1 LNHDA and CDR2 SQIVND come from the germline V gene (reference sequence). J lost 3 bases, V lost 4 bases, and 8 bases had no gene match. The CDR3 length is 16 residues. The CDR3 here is CASSRGSGTGEETQYF. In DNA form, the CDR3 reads TGTGCCAGTAGTAGGGGATCCGGGACAGGGGAAGAGACCCAGTACTTC.

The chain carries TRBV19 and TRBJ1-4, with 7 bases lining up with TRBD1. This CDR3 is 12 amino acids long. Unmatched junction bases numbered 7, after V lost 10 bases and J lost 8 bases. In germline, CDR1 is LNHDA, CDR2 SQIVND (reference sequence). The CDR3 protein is CATETGWEKLFF. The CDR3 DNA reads TGTGCCACCGAGACAGGGTGGGAAAAACTGTTTTTT.

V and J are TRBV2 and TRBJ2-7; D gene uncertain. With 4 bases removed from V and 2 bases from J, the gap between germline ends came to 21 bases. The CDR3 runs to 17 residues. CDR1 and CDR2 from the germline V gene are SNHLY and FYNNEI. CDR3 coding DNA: TGTGCCAGCAGTGCCCCCCAACAGAGAATATTCACCTACGAGCAGTACTTC. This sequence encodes CASSAPQQRIFTYEQYF.

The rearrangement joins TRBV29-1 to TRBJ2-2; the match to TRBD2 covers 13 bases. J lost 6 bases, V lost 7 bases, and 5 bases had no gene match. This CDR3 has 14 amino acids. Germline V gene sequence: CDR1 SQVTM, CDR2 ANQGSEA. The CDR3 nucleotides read TGCAGCGGCCGGACTAGCGGGGGCCCCGGGGAGCTGTTTTTT. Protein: CSGRTSGGPGELFF.

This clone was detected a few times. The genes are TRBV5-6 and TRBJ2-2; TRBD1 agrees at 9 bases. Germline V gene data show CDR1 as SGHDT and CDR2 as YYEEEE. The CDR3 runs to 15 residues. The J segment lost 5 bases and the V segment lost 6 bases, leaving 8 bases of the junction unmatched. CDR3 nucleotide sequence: TGTGCCAGCACCTCCGGACAGGGGCGGACCGGGGAGCTGTTTTTT. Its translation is CASTSGQGRTGELFF.